This record covers a single T cell receptor (beta chain). CDR1 is KGHSH and CDR2 is LQKENI in the germline V gene. Trimming removed 2 bases from V and 6 bases from J; junction bases left unmatched: 10. The CDR3 runs to 15 residues. As originally analysed: Reference gene primer amplification gave nucleated cell count estimates. Assay: immunoSEQ multiplex PCR; the TCRdb copy retains only in-frame clones and omits some. That table supplies the V and J calls and clone size; D and trimming were determined from the DNA. Seen here are more than 100,000 clones, around 89% observed once, and the top ten hold around 20%. This sample stems from a study of blood T cell repertoires in COVID-19. The overall study: Samples came from the United States, Italy and Spain, spanning acute and convalescent COVID-19.

J is TRBJ2-7 and V is TRBV18, with 7 nucleotides matching TRBD1. This TCR derives from a man between 50 and 59 years old with active or convalescent COVID-19. Sequenced material: peripheral blood. For the CDR3, the DNA is TGTGCCAGCTCACCAAGTACAGGGGTTAGCAGCGAGCAGTACTTC. This codes for CASSPSTGVSSEQYF.